Listed below are T cell receptor beta chains from one sample, sequenced in a study of OX40 agonist ivuxolimab in advanced cancers. The repertoire was sequenced with immunoSEQ multiplex PCR; TCRdb's copy has only in-frame clones and lacks some. The table lists 65,000 to 70,000 clones, nearly 85% of them singletons. The source was CD4+ or CD8+ T cells sorted from blood, collected in a trial of the OX40 agonist ivuxolimab. The receptors stem from an adult with an advanced solid tumor such as melanoma, head and neck, liver or kidney cancer. Both conserved end residues are part of each CDR3. A D gene is named only where the DNA matches it firmly. Clone sizes are given selectively: once, few, many, or a class where the clone is expanded.

abundance	v_gene	d_gene	j_gene	CDR3nt	CDR3aa
few	TRBV2	TRBD1	TRBJ2-7	TGTGCCAGCAGGGACAGGGGCTACGAGCAGTACTTC	CASRDRGYEQYF
.	TRBV28	TRBD1	TRBJ1-5	TGTGCCAGCAGTAAGACCCAGGGGGCTTGGTCCCAGCATTTT	CASSKTQGAWSQHF
.	TRBV27	.	TRBJ1-2	TGTGCCAGCAGTTTAAGGGGGAAGTATGGCTACACCTTC	CASSLRGKYGYTF
.	TRBV5-1	TRBD2	TRBJ2-2	TGCGCCAGCAGCTTTCGGGTAGCGGGAACGAACACCGGGGAGCTGTTTTTT	CASSFRVAGTNTGELFF
.	TRBV6-6	TRBD1	TRBJ1-5	TGTGCCAGCAGTTCCCAGGACAGGGGGAGCAATCAGCCCCAGCATTTT	CASSSQDRGSNQPQHF
few	TRBV7-6	.	TRBJ2-1	TGTGCCAGCAGCGCCCCTCACGCCACTGAGCAGTTCTTC	CASSAPHATEQFF
.	TRBV7-2	.	TRBJ1-1	TGTGCCAGCAGCCCGTCAGGAGGTCGACACACTGAAGCTTTCTTT	CASSPSGGRHTEAFF
.	TRBV19	TRBD1	TRBJ1-3	TGTGCCAGTAGTATCGGACAGGGGCCCTCTGGAAACACCATATATTTT	CASSIGQGPSGNTIYF
.	TRBV27	.	TRBJ2-2	TGTGCCAGCAGGTGGACAGATTACACCGGGGAGCTGTTTTTT	CASRWTDYTGELFF
.	TRBV9	.	TRBJ2-1	TGTGCCAGCAGCCCTAGACTAGTCAAAGATGAGCAGTTCTTC	CASSPRLVKDEQFF
.	TRBV7-3	TRBD1	TRBJ2-3	TGTGCCAGCAGCCGTACAGGGGCCGGAGATACGCAGTATTTT	CASSRTGAGDTQYF
.	TRBV5-1	.	TRBJ1-5	TGCGCCAGCAGCTTGGCCCCCGCAGGGGCGGGTCAGCCCCAGCATTTT	CASSLAPAGAGQPQHF
once	TRBV2	TRBD1	TRBJ2-3	TGTGCCAGCAGCGGGACAGAGACAGATACGCAGTATTTT	CASSGTETDTQYF
once	TRBV9	.	TRBJ2-1	TGTGCCAGCAGCGTAGATGGGGGCAATGAGCAGTTCTTC	CASSVDGGNEQFF
.	TRBV9	.	TRBJ1-1	TGTGCCAGCAGCGTCCCCCTGAACACTGAAGCTTTCTTT	CASSVPLNTEAFF
.	TRBV6-6	.	TRBJ2-5	TGTGCCAGCCAATTTAGTACAGGGACCCAAGAGACCCAGTACTTC	CASQFSTGTQETQYF
.	TRBV7-6	.	TRBJ2-5	TGTGCCAGCAGCCCAGACAGGACTCAAGAGACCCAGTACTTC	CASSPDRTQETQYF
.	TRBV13	TRBD2	TRBJ2-1	TGTGCCAGCAGCCCGACGGTGGCTAGCGGGCTGAATGAGCAGTTCTTC	CASSPTVASGLNEQFF
once	TRBV2	TRBD2	TRBJ2-1	TGTGCCATCTCGCGACTAGCGGGAGGGGACAATGAGCAGTTCTTC	CAISRLAGGDNEQFF
.	TRBV19	TRBD1	TRBJ2-3	TGTGCCAGTAGTACGCCCTTAGGGGGCCTCACAGATACGCAGTATTTT	CASSTPLGGLTDTQYF
few	TRBV29-1	.	TRBJ1-3	TGCAGCGTCGTCGGAGGGGGGACAAACTCTGGAAACACCATATATTTT	CSVVGGGTNSGNTIYF